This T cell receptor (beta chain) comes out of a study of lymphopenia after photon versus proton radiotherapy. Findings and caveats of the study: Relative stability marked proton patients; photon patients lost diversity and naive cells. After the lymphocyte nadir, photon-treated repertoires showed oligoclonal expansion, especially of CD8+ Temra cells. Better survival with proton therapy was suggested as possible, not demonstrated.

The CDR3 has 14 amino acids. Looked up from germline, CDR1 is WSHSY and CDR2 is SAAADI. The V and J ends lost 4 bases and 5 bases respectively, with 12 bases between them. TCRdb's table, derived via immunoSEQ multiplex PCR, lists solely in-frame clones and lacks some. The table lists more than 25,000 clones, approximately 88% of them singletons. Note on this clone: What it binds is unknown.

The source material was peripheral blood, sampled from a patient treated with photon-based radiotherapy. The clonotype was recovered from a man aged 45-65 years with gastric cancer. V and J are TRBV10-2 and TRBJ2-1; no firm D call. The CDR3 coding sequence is TGCGCCAGCAGTGTTGGCAGGATCAACAATGAGCAGTTCTTC. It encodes CASSVGRINNEQFF.